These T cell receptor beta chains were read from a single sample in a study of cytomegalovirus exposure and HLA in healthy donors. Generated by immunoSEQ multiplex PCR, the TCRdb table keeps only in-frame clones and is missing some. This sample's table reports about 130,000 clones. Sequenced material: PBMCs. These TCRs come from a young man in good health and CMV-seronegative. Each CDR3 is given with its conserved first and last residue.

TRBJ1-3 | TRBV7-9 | CASSPTGSGNTIYF
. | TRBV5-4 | CASSGGSGFSYEQYF
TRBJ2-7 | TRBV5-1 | CASSGSTGEVYEQYF
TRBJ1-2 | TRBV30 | CAWSLEDYGYTF
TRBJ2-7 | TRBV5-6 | CASSWGDSSYEQYF
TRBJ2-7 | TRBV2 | CASSVTGLVSEQYF
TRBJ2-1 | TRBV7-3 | CASSLAGTENEQFF
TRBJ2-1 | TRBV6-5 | CASTQIPAGEQFF
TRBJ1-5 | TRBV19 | CASSIDPRGQPQHF
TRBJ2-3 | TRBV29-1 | CSGGRRGQPIYTQYF